Shown below are 30 T cell receptor beta chains from a single sample sequenced in a study of Ad26.COV2.S vaccination and SARS-CoV-2 variants. The repertoire was sequenced with immunoSEQ multiplex PCR; TCRdb's copy has only in-frame clones and lacks some. The sample yields a few hundred thousand clones, approximately 87% seen once. The treatment is: approximately 18 received Ad26.COV2.S at low or high dose, single or two shots; several received placebo; per-sample allocation not given. Day 63 after the first injection of vaccine or placebo was the sampling time. The sample here was peripheral blood, taken in a trial of Ad26.COV2.S vaccine versus placebo. These receptors were obtained from a person aged 18-65 years who received the Ad26.COV2.S COVID-19 vaccine or a placebo.

J is TRBJ2-1 and V is TRBV27, with 7 bases aligning to TRBD1. The CDR3 runs 15 residues. Germline-derived CDR1 and CDR2 are MNHEY and SMNVEV (reference sequence). The V segment lost 7 bases and the J segment 4 bases; nucleotides outside the gene matches: 10. The CDR3 DNA is TGTGCCAGCATTGGGGTGGGACAGAGTTACAATGAGCAGTTCTTC. Encoded protein: CASIGVGQSYNEQFF.

This chain links TRBV7-2 with TRBJ2-7; 8 bases align to TRBD1. Germline lookup yields CDR1 SGHTA and CDR2 FQGNSA. The CDR3 covers 14 residues. The junction had 7 bases not matched to a gene; V was cut back by 5 bases and J by 4 bases. This chain's CDR3 is CASSTQGGNYEQYF. The CDR3 bases are TGTGCCAGCAGCACACAGGGGGGTAATTACGAGCAGTACTTC.

The rearrangement uses TRBV6-2 or TRBV6-3 and TRBJ2-2; the match to TRBD2 covers 9 bases. V lost 5 bases, J lost 6 bases, and 10 bases stayed unmatched. CDR1 is MNHEY and CDR2 is SVGEGT in the germline V gene. The CDR3 covers 16 residues. CDR3 bases: TGTGCCAGCAGTCCCGAAGGACTAGCGAGGGCCGGGGAGCTGTTTTTT. This encodes CASSPEGLARAGELFF.

The chain recombines TRBV5-4 with TRBJ1-1, with D possibly being TRBD1 (6 bases). Germline V gives CDR1 SGHNT, CDR2 YYREEE (reference sequence). CDR3 size: 14 residues. V lost 4 bases to trimming and J lost 4 bases, with 14 bases between them. The CDR3 nucleotides are TGTGCCAGCAGCCGAAACAGGGTAGGCACTGAAGCTTTCTTT. It yields the protein CASSRNRVGTEAFF.

The CDR3 protein is CAIRGDRGLFRETQYF. CDR3 sequence (DNA): TGTGCCATCCGGGGGGACAGGGGGTTGTTCAGAGAGACCCAGTACTTC. The gene calls are TRBV10-3 and TRBJ2-5, with TRBD1 identical over 11 bases. V dropped 8 bases and J dropped 4; count of bases not matched to a gene: 12. The CDR3 totals 16 residues. Germline V gene data show CDR1 as ENHRY and CDR2 as SYGVKD.

The chain couples TRBV5-1 to TRBJ2-7; no clear D gene. This CDR3 contains 11 residues. Germline values: CDR1 SGHRS, CDR2 YFSETQ. Deletions cut 5 bases from V and 4 bases from J, with 7 bases between. The CDR3 loop reads CASRQGYEQYF. CDR3 nucleotides: TGCGCCAGCAGGCAAGGGTACGAGCAGTACTTC.

This chain uses TRBV9 with TRBJ2-7, with D possibly matching TRBD1 (6 bases). The germline V and J ends were trimmed by 2 bases and 6 bases, with 18 bases remaining between them. The CDR3 sequence is 15 residues long. Germline-derived CDR1 and CDR2 are SGDLS and YYNGEE. The CDR3 nucleotides read TGTGCCAGCAGCGTCTTTACAGGGTTCCCCTCCGAGCAGTACTTC. This sequence encodes CASSVFTGFPSEQYF.

This chain connects TRBV6-2 or TRBV6-3 to TRBJ2-3; tentative D call: TRBD2 (6 bases). The V end lost 4 bases, the J end lost 6 bases, and 23 bases lay between the germline ends. Germline lookup yields CDR1 MNHEY and CDR2 SVGEGT. CDR3 length equals 17 residues. The CDR3 loop reads CASSSSTGLSWDDTQYF. CDR3 DNA sequence: TGTGCCAGCAGTTCTTCCACGGGACTTTCCTGGGACGATACGCAGTATTTT.

The chain carries TRBV6-5 and TRBJ1-5; the match to TRBD1 covers 8 bases. Losses at the gene ends were 3 bases for V and 10 bases for J; bases not matched to a gene: 14. This CDR3 contains 16 residues. Germline V gene data show CDR1 as MNHEY and CDR2 as SVGAGI. The CDR3 DNA is TGTGCCAGCAGTTATTCGGCTCGGGCGGACAGGGCTCCCCAGCATTTT. It encodes CASSYSARADRAPQHF.

The J gene is TRBJ1-6, the V gene TRBV6-8, with D unclear. With 7 bases removed from V and 1 base from J, the gap between germline ends came to 17 bases. The CDR3 runs to 17 residues. Germline V lookup: CDR1 MNHGY, CDR2 SAAAGT. CDR3 sequence: CASTCTWRGSYNSPLHF. The CDR3 nucleotides read TGTGCCAGCACCTGTACCTGGAGAGGTTCCTATAATTCACCCCTCCACTTT.

The gene calls are TRBV29-1 and TRBJ1-4, with a weak D call TRBD1 (5 bases). Germline loops: CDR1 SQVTM, CDR2 ANQGSEA. Between the trimmed V and J ends, which lost 7 bases and 8 bases, there was a span of 11 bases. CDR3 length equals 11 residues. The CDR3 is CSAREGEKLFF. DNA for the CDR3: TGCAGCGCACGAGAGGGGGAAAAACTGTTTTTT.

The chain links TRBV28 to TRBJ1-5, with 8 bases identical to TRBD1. Per germline, CDR1 MDHEN and CDR2 SYDVKM. This CDR3 spans 15 amino acids. Trimming removed 6 bases from V and 6 bases from J; junction bases left unmatched: 10. Written as DNA, the CDR3 is TGTGCCAGCAGACCTATGCAGGGGGCGAGTCAGCCCCAGCATTTT. Protein: CASRPMQGASQPQHF.

This chain links TRBV6-5 with TRBJ1-5; weak D call: TRBD1 (6 bases). This CDR3 has 15 amino acids. Trimming removed 2 bases from V and 0 bases from J, with 8 bases in between. The germline V gene encodes CDR1 MNHEY and CDR2 SVGAGI. CDR3 sequence: CASSYEGGSNQPQHF. CDR3 in DNA: TGTGCCAGCAGTTACGAGGGGGGTAGCAATCAGCCCCAGCATTTT.

As to this clone: Other nucleotide sequences in the sample specify the same CDR3. This sequence joins TRBV9 and TRBJ1-3; TRBD1 might be the D (5 bases). Germline lookup yields CDR1 SGDLS and CDR2 YYNGEE. CDR3 size: 15 residues. The germline V and J ends were trimmed by 0 bases and 2 bases, with 9 bases remaining between them. The CDR3 sequence: CASSVGRGTGNTIYF. CDR3 DNA: TGTGCCAGCAGCGTAGGTAGGGGAACTGGAAACACCATATATTTT.

The V gene is TRBV5-6, the J gene TRBJ2-7; D may be TRBD1 (6 bases). Germline CDR1 SGHDT, CDR2 YYEEEE. Trimming took 4 bases from V and 0 from J, leaving 14 bases between them. This CDR3 comprises 15 residues. CDR3 bases: TGTGCCAGCAGCCGCCTAGGGACATCCTCCTACGAGCAGTACTTC. It codes for CASSRLGTSSYEQYF.

This clone was seen more than once but under ten times. The chain joins TRBV29-1 to TRBJ2-7; D is possibly TRBD1 (6 bases). CDR1 and CDR2 from the germline V gene are SQVTM and ANQGSEA. The ends were cut back, 7 bases at V and 4 bases at J, with 11 bases in the middle. The CDR3 is made up of 11 amino acids. The CDR3: CSAGGQYEQYF. The CDR3 nucleotides read TGCAGCGCTGGAGGACAGTACGAGCAGTACTTC.

In DNA form, the CDR3 reads TGTGCCAGCAGCCCCCGGACTAGCGGGGGGGCAATGAATGAGCAGTTCTTC. Protein sequence: CASSPRTSGGAMNEQFF. The chain uses TRBV3-1 (or the pseudogene TRBV3-2) and TRBJ2-1; TRBD2 aligns across 15 bases. V was clipped by 4 bases and J by 7 bases; unmatched bases: 8. This CDR3 has 17 residues. CDR1 is LGHDT and CDR2 is YNNKEL in the germline V gene (reference sequence).

This clone was detected only once. The chain combines TRBV27 with TRBJ1-6, with D hard to call. CDR3 length equals 14 residues. Deletions cut 4 bases from V and 8 bases from J, with 12 bases between. Germline V lookup: CDR1 MNHEY, CDR2 SMNVEV (reference sequence). Here the CDR3 reads CASSSPDSYSPLHF. As DNA, the CDR3 is TGTGCCAGCAGTTCCCCCGACTCGTATTCACCCCTCCACTTT.

This sequence joins TRBV7-2 and TRBJ2-3, with TRBD2 matching over 12 bases. The CDR3 is 15 residues long. V shed 5 bases and J 6 bases; nucleotides not matched to a gene: 6. Germline V gene data show CDR1 as SGHTA and CDR2 as FQGNSA. CDR3 protein: CASSERTSGADTQYF. CDR3 sequence (DNA): TGTGCCAGCAGCGAGCGGACTAGCGGGGCCGATACGCAGTATTTT.

This clone appeared once. The rearrangement links TRBV6-2 or TRBV6-3 to TRBJ2-3; D uncertain. The germline V and J ends were trimmed by 6 bases and 2 bases, with 15 bases remaining between them. Per the germline V gene, CDR1 is MNHEY and CDR2 is SVGEGT. This CDR3 has 15 residues. The CDR3 DNA follows: TGTGCCAGCAGCCCTCGAACGGAGCTCACAGATACGCAGTATTTT. Translation: CASSPRTELTDTQYF.

In this sample, this clone turned up many times. The chain couples TRBV4-2 to TRBJ1-2, with 7 nucleotides matching TRBD1. The CDR3 has 14 residues. V shed 3 bases and J 4 bases; nucleotides not matched to a gene: 5. CDR1 is LGHNA, CDR2 YNFKEQ, per germline. The CDR3: CASSQPGTAYGYTF. CDR3 in DNA: TGTGCCAGCAGCCAGCCCGGGACAGCCTATGGCTACACCTTC.

V is TRBV11-2 and J is TRBJ1-1; D uncertain. The CDR3 loop spans 15 amino acids. Germline V gene sequence: CDR1 SGHAT, CDR2 FQNNGV. The V and J ends lost 3 bases and 5 bases respectively, with 16 bases between them. This chain's CDR3 is CASSLRQVRRTEAFF. In DNA, the CDR3 is TGTGCCAGCAGCTTGAGGCAGGTCAGGAGGACTGAAGCTTTCTTT.

V and J are TRBV3-1 (or the pseudogene TRBV3-2) and TRBJ2-7; D is undetermined. Germline values: CDR1 LGHDT, CDR2 YNNKEL (reference sequence). V was shortened by 4 bases and J by 3 bases, with 16 bases between the two germline ends. The CDR3 is made up of 15 amino acids. As DNA, the CDR3 is TGTGCCAGCAGCCTCTCTGCTAGGCCAGACTACGAGCAGTACTTC. It codes for CASSLSARPDYEQYF.

The chain uses TRBV14 and TRBJ2-3; a possible D gene is TRBD2 (5 bases). This CDR3 has 15 amino acids. Between the trimmed V and J ends, which lost 4 bases and 3 bases, there was a span of 14 bases. Looked up from germline, CDR1 is SGHDN and CDR2 is FVKESK. The CDR3 nucleotides are TGTGCCAGCAGCCTTCTGAGAGAGGGTACAGATACGCAGTATTTT. Its translation is CASSLLREGTDTQYF.

This sequence joins TRBV5-8 and TRBJ1-6; tentatively, D is TRBD1 (5 bases). The CDR3 sequence is 14 residues long. Germline V gene sequence: CDR1 SGHTS, CDR2 YDEGEE. V was shortened by 4 bases and J by 7 bases, with 12 bases between the two germline ends. The CDR3 bases are TGTGCCAGCAGCCTTGGATACAGGAATTCACCCCTCCACTTT. This sequence encodes CASSLGYRNSPLHF.

The chain carries TRBV7-9 and TRBJ1-2; 7 bases align to TRBD1. CDR3 length equals 16 residues. Germline CDR1 and CDR2: SEHNR and FQNEAQ (reference sequence). The ends lost 1 base at V and 2 bases at J; junction bases unmatched: 7. CDR3 amino acids: CASSLDSGGHNYGYTF. In DNA form, the CDR3 reads TGTGCCAGCAGCTTAGACTCAGGGGGTCACAACTATGGCTACACCTTC.

This clone was counted between two and nine times. V and J are TRBV7-3 and TRBJ1-3; 7 bases map to TRBD1. Unmatched junction bases numbered 3, after V lost 5 bases and J lost 2 bases. The CDR3 covers 14 residues. Germline V gene sequence: CDR1 SGHTA, CDR2 FQGTGA. CDR3 DNA: TGTGCCAGCAGCCCGGGGACAGCTGGAAACACCATATATTTT. This translates into CASSPGTAGNTIYF.

The chain has TRBV10-3 and TRBJ2-1, with D uncertain. The germline gives CDR1 ENHRY, CDR2 SYGVKD. Trimming cost V 10 bases and J 5 bases, with 9 bases left between them. CDR3 size: 11 residues. CDR3 in amino acids: CASEGNNEQFF. DNA for the CDR3: TGTGCCAGCGAAGGAAACAATGAGCAGTTCTTC.

The rearrangement uses TRBV6-1 and TRBJ2-3, with 10 positions matching TRBD2. The CDR3 has 18 amino acids. J gave up 0 bases and V 2 bases, and 8 bases lay outside the gene matches. Germline CDR1 reads MNHNS; CDR2 reads SASEGT. CDR3 in DNA: TGTGCCAGCAGTGAAATTACCCTAGCGGGGGTAAGCACAGATACGCAGTATTTT. As protein: CASSEITLAGVSTDTQYF.

This chain joins TRBV25-1 and TRBJ1-4, with D possibly matching TRBD1 (6 bases). Looked up from germline, CDR1 is MGHDK and CDR2 is SYGVNS. V lost 10 bases and J lost 7, with 13 bases in between. CDR3 length: 12 amino acids. CDR3 DNA sequence: TGTGCCACCCAGGGGCAGATTGAAAAACTGTTTTTT. It translates to CATQGQIEKLFF.